The rows below give T cell receptor beta chains drawn from one sample of a study of T cells in tuberculosis. The table came from immunoSEQ multiplex PCR; TCRdb's copy has only in-frame clones and leaves some out. The sample consists of more than 20,000 clones, over 75% of them appearing once. Here the sequenced sample was PBMCs, taken at tuberculosis diagnosis. The receptors originated from an adult with tuberculosis. Each CDR3 is given with its conserved first and last residue. The D gene is left open where the match is weak. Not every row has a clone size; where given, it reads once, few, many or a size class.

J	size	D	V	DNA	CDR3
TRBJ1-2	NA	TRBD1	TRBV4-3	TGCGCCAGCAGCCAAGAAGGGGGACAGAAGGGCTATGGCTACACCTTC	CASSQEGGQKGYGYTF
TRBJ2-3	NA	TRBD2	TRBV5-1	TGCGCCAGCAGCCCGGACAGAATACTAGCGGGAGGGAGGGATACGCAGTATTTT	CASSPDRILAGGRDTQYF
TRBJ2-7	NA	NA	TRBV7-2	TGTGCCAGCAGCCTACAGACGGCATCCTACGAGCAGTACTTC	CASSLQTASYEQYF
TRBJ2-7	NA	NA	TRBV19	TGTGCCAGTAGTATAGAAGACAGCTCTTACGAGCAGTACTTC	CASSIEDSSYEQYF
TRBJ2-7	NA	NA	TRBV14	TGTGCCAGCAGCCAAGGACACTACGAGCAGTACTTC	CASSQGHYEQYF
TRBJ2-1	few	TRBD2	TRBV27	TGTGCCAGCAGTTTAAGCGGGGGGGCTTGGAATGAGCAGTTCTTC	CASSLSGGAWNEQFF
TRBJ2-7	NA	TRBD1	TRBV4-3	TGCGCCAGCAGCTTTGACAGGGGGGACGAGCAGTACTTC	CASSFDRGDEQYF
TRBJ2-7	few	TRBD1	TRBV5-1	TGCGCCAGCAGTTCTACAGGGGGCCTTTCAAACCACGAGCAGTACTTC	CASSSTGGLSNHEQYF
TRBJ1-5	NA	NA	TRBV6-6	TGTGCCAGCAGTTACTATGGCGGGAATCAGCCCCAGCATTTT	CASSYYGGNQPQHF
TRBJ2-1	NA	NA	TRBV6-6	TGTGCCAGCAGCCTTCCCCTAGCGATCTCCTACAATGAGCAGTTCTTC	CASSLPLAISYNEQFF
TRBJ2-7	NA	NA	TRBV2	TGTGCCAGCAGGGGGCAATACGAGCAGTACTTC	CASRGQYEQYF
TRBJ2-3	NA	TRBD2	TRBV19	TGTGCCAGTAGGAGACTAGCGGGAGGCACAGATACGCAGTATTTT	CASRRLAGGTDTQYF
TRBJ2-6	NA	NA	TRBV18	TGTGCCAGCTCACCGAAGGCAGGGTTGAGCTCTGGGGCCAACGTCCTGACTTTC	CASSPKAGLSSGANVLTF
TRBJ2-4	NA	TRBD2	TRBV2	TGTGCCAGCAGTTCCGGGACTAGCGGGACCATTCAGTACTTC	CASSSGTSGTIQYF
TRBJ1-2	NA	NA	TRBV30	TGTGCCTGGAGTGTACAGATTAACTATGGCTACACCTTC	CAWSVQINYGYTF
TRBJ2-7	NA	TRBD2	TRBV19	TGTGCCAGTAGTATAAGAGGGACCGGGACTAGGTTCTACGAGCAGTACTTC	CASSIRGTGTRFYEQYF
TRBJ2-7	NA	NA	TRBV4-3	TGCGCCAGCAGCCAAGAAACTAAAAGTTGGTACGAGCAGTACTTC	CASSQETKSWYEQYF
TRBJ2-1	NA	TRBD2	TRBV5-1	TGCGCCAGCAGCTTGGAGGGTAGCGGGAGAGATGAGCAGTTCTTC	CASSLEGSGRDEQFF
TRBJ2-1	NA	TRBD2	TRBV7-2	TGTGCCAGCAGCCCCAACCCGACTAGCGGGAGGCCCGGGGATGAGCAGTTCTTC	CASSPNPTSGRPGDEQFF
TRBJ1-1	NA	TRBD1	TRBV6-6	TGTGCCAGCAGTCGCAGACAGGGCCAAGCTTTCTTT	CASSRRQGQAFF
TRBJ2-1	NA	NA	TRBV11-1	TGTGCCAGCGGCGGTACCTCCTACAATGAGCAGTTCTTC	CASGGTSYNEQFF
TRBJ2-1	NA	TRBD2	TRBV11-3	TGTGCCAGCAGCTTAGGACTAGCGGGAGGCAATGAGCAGTTCTTC	CASSLGLAGGNEQFF
TRBJ1-1	NA	TRBD1	TRBV7-2	TGTGCCAGCAGCTGGGCCGGGACAGAGGGCACTGAAGCTTTCTTT	CASSWAGTEGTEAFF
TRBJ2-7	medium-sized	TRBD2	TRBV5-6	TGTGCCAGCAGCCTCCTGGGAGGGGCCCTATACGAGCAGTACTTC	CASSLLGGALYEQYF
TRBJ2-3	NA	TRBD2	TRBV7-2	TGTGCCAGCAGCCCTGACGGACTAGCGGTTATCACAGATACGCAGTATTTT	CASSPDGLAVITDTQYF
TRBJ1-2	few	NA	TRBV29-1	TGCAGCGTTGCCCCCAGGGCAGAACCTAACTATGGCTACACCTTC	CSVAPRAEPNYGYTF
TRBJ2-1	NA	NA	TRBV6-6	TGTGCCAGCAGTCCCGAGCGGCCGTCCTACAATGAGCAGTTCTTC	CASSPERPSYNEQFF
TRBJ1-1	NA	NA	TRBV7-9	TGTGCCAGCACCCCTAGGTTGGGGGGGCCTGGGCGGATGAACACTGAAGCTTTCTTT	CASTPRLGGPGRMNTEAFF
TRBJ2-3	NA	TRBD2	TRBV13	TGTGCCAGCAGCTTAGGTACAGGGACTAGCGGGACTGCTAGCACAGATACGCAGTATTTT	CASSLGTGTSGTASTDTQYF
TRBJ2-7	once	TRBD2	TRBV19	TGTGCCAGTAAGCAGCTAGCGGGGGGCTCCAGCTACGAGCAGTACTTC	CASKQLAGGSSYEQYF
TRBJ1-4	NA	NA	TRBV28	TGTGCCAGCACTATTCAGGGGGAAAAACTGTTTTTT	CASTIQGEKLFF
TRBJ1-2	NA	TRBD1	TRBV19	TGTGCCAGTAGTATTAAGGGGGCGGCTGGCTACACCTTC	CASSIKGAAGYTF
TRBJ2-6	NA	TRBD2	TRBV29-1	TGCAGCGTTGGGGAGGGTGCCCTCTCTGGGGCCAACGTCCTGACTTTC	CSVGEGALSGANVLTF
TRBJ2-7	NA	TRBD1	TRBV29-1	TGCAGCGTTGGGGCAGGGGGCTTGGGGGAGCAGTACTTC	CSVGAGGLGEQYF